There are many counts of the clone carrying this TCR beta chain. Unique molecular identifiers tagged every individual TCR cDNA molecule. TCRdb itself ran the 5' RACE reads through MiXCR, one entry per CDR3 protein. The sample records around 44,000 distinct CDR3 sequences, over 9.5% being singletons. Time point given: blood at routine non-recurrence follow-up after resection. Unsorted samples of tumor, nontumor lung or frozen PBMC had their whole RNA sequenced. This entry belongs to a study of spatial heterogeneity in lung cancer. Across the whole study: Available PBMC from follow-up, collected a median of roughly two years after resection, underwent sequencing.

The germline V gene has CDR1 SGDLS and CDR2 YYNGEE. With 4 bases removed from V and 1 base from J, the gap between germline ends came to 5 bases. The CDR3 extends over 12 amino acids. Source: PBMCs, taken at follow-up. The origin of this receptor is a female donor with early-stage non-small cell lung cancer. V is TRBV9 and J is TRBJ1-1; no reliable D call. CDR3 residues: CASSHGNTEAFF. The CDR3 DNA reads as TGTGCCAGCAGCCATGGGAACACTGAAGCTTTCTTT.